This T cell receptor beta chain is from a study of cytotoxic CD8 clonotypes in ibrutinib-treated CLL. General observations from the study: Measured clonality at baseline was greater than in age-matched healthy donors and tracked with circulating CD8+ T-cell counts. Private clonotypes, not public ones, expanded at ibrutinib response.

The protocol was immunoSEQ multiplex PCR, while the TCRdb copy is restricted to in-frame clones and leaves out a portion. The sample shows over 70,000 clones, around 75% of them seen only once. The V end was cut by 2 bases, the J end by 1 base, with 3 bases between. This CDR3 region has 12 residues. Germline-derived CDR1 and CDR2 are SGHTS and YDEGEE. TCR beta libraries used 2 to 2.5 micrograms of genomic DNA from cryopreserved PBMCs. To note about this clone: Its specificity is not known.

The clonotype originates from a human donor with chronic lymphocytic leukemia. The chain uses TRBV5-8 and TRBJ1-2; D remains ambiguous. Sequencing used PBMCs, obtained after 12 months of ibrutinib treatment. The CDR3 reads CASSFGNYGYTF. In DNA form, the CDR3 reads TGTGCCAGCAGCTTCGGTAACTATGGCTACACCTTC.